These 29 T cell receptor beta chains originate from one sample sequenced in a study of blood T cell repertoires in COVID-19. TCRdb keeps only in-frame clones here, not all; method: immunoSEQ multiplex PCR. The sample holds about 520,000 clones, 75% to 90% seen once. What was sequenced was peripheral blood. These receptors came from a human donor in a cohort sampled during active COVID-19.

The J gene is TRBJ1-1, the V gene TRBV5-8; unclear D gene. The V end lost 2 bases, the J end lost 8 bases, and 13 bases lay between the germline ends. CDR3 length equals 13 residues. Germline CDR1 is SGHTS and CDR2 is YDEGEE. CDR3 in amino acids: CASSLPFQAEAFF. The CDR3, as DNA: TGTGCCAGCAGCTTACCCTTTCAGGCCGAAGCTTTCTTT.

The chain carries TRBV4-1 and TRBJ1-5, with D uncertain. CDR1 is MGHRA, CDR2 YSYEKL, per germline. V was trimmed by 4 bases and J by 3 bases, leaving 13 bases between them. The CDR3 runs to 15 residues. CDR3 loop: CASSLETGYNQPQHF. The CDR3 DNA is TGCGCCAGCAGCCTAGAGACGGGATACAATCAGCCCCAGCATTTT.

The V call is TRBV7-8, the J call TRBJ2-1; D is perhaps TRBD1 (5 bases). V shed 5 bases and J shed 8 bases, with 10 bases lying between them. This CDR3 region has 12 residues. Per germline, CDR1 SGHVS and CDR2 FQNEAQ. CDR3 in amino acids: CASSPGHYEQFF. The CDR3, as DNA: TGTGCCAGCAGCCCCGGACACTATGAGCAGTTCTTC.

To note about this clone: Within the sample, other DNA sequences also encode this same CDR3. The genes are TRBV18 and TRBJ1-5; D is unresolved. Germline lookup yields CDR1 KGHSH and CDR2 LQKENI. The CDR3 spans 13 residues. Deletions cut 3 bases from V and 5 bases from J, with 8 bases between. The CDR3 sequence is CASSPGGDQPQHF. The CDR3, as DNA: TGTGCCAGCTCACCGGGCGGGGATCAGCCCCAGCATTTT.

The chain couples TRBV25-1 to TRBJ2-7; TRBD1 matches 7 bases. Germline lookup yields CDR1 MGHDK and CDR2 SYGVNS. Trimming cost V 1 base and J 2 bases; bases outside gene matches: 11. The CDR3 extends over 17 amino acids. The CDR3 region has the DNA TGTGCCAGCAGTGAATCTCCCGGGACAGTAATCCCCTACGAGCAGTACTTC. The encoded protein is CASSESPGTVIPYEQYF.

The V gene is TRBV7-2, the J gene TRBJ2-5; 9 bases fit TRBD2. With V trimmed by 1 base and J by 6 bases, 9 bases remained unmatched. CDR3 length equals 16 residues. Per the germline V gene, CDR1 is SGHTA and CDR2 is FQGNSA. The CDR3 sequence: CASSLGPLAGKKTQYF. DNA of the CDR3: TGTGCCAGCAGCTTAGGACCGCTAGCGGGAAAGAAGACCCAGTACTTC.

The J gene is TRBJ1-2, the V gene TRBV5-1; D remains ambiguous. With 7 bases removed from V and 0 bases from J, the gap between germline ends came to 16 bases. The CDR3 is 15 residues long. Germline V gene data show CDR1 as SGHRS and CDR2 as YFSETQ. The CDR3 spells CASRVRRDSNYGYTF. Here the CDR3 DNA reads TGCGCCAGCCGAGTGAGGCGAGACTCTAACTATGGCTACACCTTC.

The rearrangement uses TRBV6-5 and TRBJ2-7, with 7 bases fitting TRBD1. The length of the CDR3 is 15 residues. Trimming at V came to 5 bases and at J to 3 bases, leaving 10 bases not matched to a gene. CDR1 and CDR2 from the germline V gene are MNHEY and SVGAGI. CDR3 in amino acids: CASSRQGGFSYEQYF. The CDR3, as DNA: TGTGCCAGCAGTAGACAGGGTGGGTTTAGCTACGAGCAGTACTTC.

V is TRBV12-3 or TRBV12-4 and J is TRBJ2-2, with D hard to call. The germline V and J ends were trimmed by 4 bases and 5 bases, with 8 bases remaining between them. There are 13 residues in the CDR3. The CDR3 coding sequence is TGTGCCAGCAGTTCGGGTAGAACCGGGGAGCTGTTTTTT. Protein sequence: CASSSGRTGELFF.

The V gene is TRBV27, the J gene TRBJ2-7, with 7 bases matching TRBD2. The germline gives CDR1 MNHEY, CDR2 SMNVEV (reference sequence). The CDR3 runs to 14 residues. With 3 bases clipped from V and 2 bases from J, the junction kept 4 bases outside the gene matches. Here the CDR3 reads CASSFSGGAYEQYF. CDR3 DNA: TGTGCCAGCAGTTTCTCGGGGGGAGCCTACGAGCAGTACTTC.

This chain links TRBV5-1 with TRBJ2-2; possible D gene TRBD2, 5 bases. CDR3 length: 15 amino acids. Germline assignment: CDR1 SGHRS and CDR2 YFSETQ. V lost 3 bases and J 13 bases, leaving 22 bases between the germline ends. CDR3 sequence (DNA): TGCGCCAGCAGCTCAGGACTCTCCCCGAAAACATCGCTGTTTTTT. Encoded protein: CASSSGLSPKTSLFF.

The chain employs TRBV20-1 and TRBJ1-1, with D unclear. Per the germline V gene, CDR1 is DFQATT and CDR2 is SNEGSKA (reference sequence). The CDR3 sequence is 11 residues long. CDR3 nucleotides: TGCAGCCCTTGGGCAGGCACTGAAGCTTTCTTT. Its translation: CSPWAGTEAFF.

The V gene is TRBV4-2, the J gene TRBJ1-5, with TRBD1 as a possible D gene (5 bases). The CDR3 sequence is 14 residues long. V lost 1 base, J lost 7 bases, and 11 bases lay in between. Germline CDR1 LGHNA, CDR2 YNFKEQ. CDR3 sequence: CASSQGGGEQPQHF. The CDR3 nucleotides are TGTGCCAGCAGCCAAGGTGGGGGGGAACAGCCCCAGCATTTT.

The V gene is TRBV5-6, the J gene TRBJ1-2; 10 bases line up with TRBD1. CDR3 length: 13 residues. The V gene's germline CDR1 is SGHDT and CDR2 YYEEEE. Germline trimming cut 5 bases from V and 8 bases from J; bases unmatched to any gene: 6. The CDR3 DNA follows: TGTGCCAGCAGGATGGACAGGGGGAGCGGCTACACCTTC. This encodes CASRMDRGSGYTF.

The chain is built from TRBV12-5 and TRBJ2-1; TRBD2 matches 7 bases. Germline V lookup: CDR1 LGHNT, CDR2 FRNRAP. J lost 0 bases, V lost 0 bases, and 2 bases had no gene match. The CDR3 runs 16 residues. The CDR3 protein is CASGLVGGSSYNEQFF. CDR3 coding DNA: TGTGCTAGTGGTTTGGTAGGCGGGAGCTCCTACAATGAGCAGTTCTTC.

The V call is TRBV7-3, the J call TRBJ1-5, with unresolved D. V was shortened by 3 bases and J by 5 bases, with 5 bases between the two germline ends. Germline V gene data show CDR1 as SGHTA and CDR2 as FQGTGA. This CDR3 contains 12 residues. The CDR3 here is CASSLGHQPQHF. DNA for the CDR3: TGTGCCAGCAGCTTGGGCCATCAGCCCCAGCATTTT.

This clone was counted only a few times. This sample includes further DNA sequences coding for the same CDR3. V and J are TRBV30 and TRBJ1-4; TRBD1 might be the D (5 bases). Germline loops: CDR1 GTSNPN, CDR2 SVGIG (reference sequence). The V and J ends lost 4 bases and 4 bases respectively, with 10 bases between them. The CDR3 extends over 13 amino acids. The CDR3 here is CAWTGRDNEKLFF. The CDR3 coding sequence is TGTGCCTGGACGGGCAGGGATAATGAAAAACTGTTTTTT.

The V call is TRBV5-4, the J call TRBJ1-2, with a weak D call TRBD1 (6 bases). Germline V gives CDR1 SGHNT, CDR2 YYREEE (reference sequence). The CDR3 consists of 14 residues. V shed 6 bases and J shed 3 bases, with 15 bases lying between them. CDR3 nucleotide sequence: TGTGCCAGCACCCGACAGGAAGGCGACTATGGCTACACCTTC. Translated, it gives CASTRQEGDYGYTF.

This clone was seen only once. The chain has TRBV20-1 and TRBJ1-1; D gene ambiguous. This CDR3 comprises 12 residues. Trimming took 3 bases from V and 4 from J, leaving 9 bases between them. Germline V CDR1 and CDR2: DFQATT, SNEGSKA (reference sequence). The CDR3 here is CSASFRGTEAFF. The CDR3 DNA reads as TGCAGTGCTAGTTTCCGGGGCACTGAAGCTTTCTTT.

This clone was seen only a few times. This chain connects TRBV7-3 to TRBJ2-2; 12 bases align to TRBD1. The CDR3 extends over 16 amino acids. CDR1 and CDR2 (germline): SGHTA, FQGTGA. The V segment lost 5 bases and the J segment 0 bases; nucleotides outside the gene matches: 1. CDR3 sequence (DNA): TGTGCCAGCAGCGGGACAGGGGGCGCGAACACCGGGGAGCTGTTTTTT. The encoded protein is CASSGTGGANTGELFF. Together with reference TRBV7-3 and TRBJ2-2, the CDR3 gives the full variable domain: GAGVSQTPSNKVTEKGKYVELRCDPISGHTALYWYRQSLGQGPEFLIYFQGTGAADDSGLPNDRFFAVRPEGSVSTLKIQRTERGDSAVYLCASSGTGGANTGELFFGEGSRLTVL.

This chain links TRBV21-1 with TRBJ2-7; the DNA was not compared with TRBD1, the D call given in the table. TRBV21-1 has pseudogene status. The CDR3 extends over 16 amino acids. CDR3 DNA sequence: TGTGCCAGCCTAAAGGGGGGACAGGGGGCGCACGGCGAGCAGTACTTC. It yields the protein CASLKGGQGAHGEQYF.

The chain couples TRBV4-1 to TRBJ2-1; TRBD2 aligns across 8 bases. The CDR3 loop spans 20 amino acids. CDR1 MGHRA and CDR2 YSYEKL come from the germline V gene. The junction had 13 bases not matched to a gene; V was cut back by 0 bases and J by 0 bases. For the CDR3, the DNA is TGCGCCAGCAGCCAAGAGAGGAGGCTAGCGGGCTATAGCTCCTACAATGAGCAGTTCTTC. Amino acids: CASSQERRLAGYSSYNEQFF.

This chain uses TRBV9 with TRBJ2-1; TRBD1 agrees at 9 bases. Per the germline V gene, CDR1 is SGDLS and CDR2 is YYNGEE. The CDR3 is 16 residues long. The J segment lost 5 bases and the V segment lost 4 bases, leaving 10 bases of the junction unmatched. CDR3 region: CASSPRDRARDNEQFF. The CDR3 DNA follows: TGTGCCAGCAGCCCGCGGGACAGGGCGAGGGACAATGAGCAGTTCTTC.

The chain links TRBV2 to TRBJ1-6; 9 positions agree with TRBD1. The CDR3 spans 15 residues. CDR1 is SNHLY and CDR2 is FYNNEI in the germline V gene. J was trimmed by 6 bases and V by 10 bases; bases with no gene match: 10. This chain's CDR3 is CAIVSRTGVNSPLHF. Written as DNA, the CDR3 is TGTGCCATTGTATCCCGGACAGGGGTTAATTCACCCCTCCACTTT.

The chain employs TRBV15 and TRBJ2-2; 9 nucleotides line up with TRBD1. V was clipped by 3 bases and J by 4 bases; unmatched bases: 9. This CDR3 comprises 17 residues. Germline V gives CDR1 LNHNV, CDR2 YYDKDF (reference sequence). The CDR3 region has the DNA TGTGCCACCAGCAGGGACTTAGGGACAGGGTCCACCGGGGAGCTGTTTTTT. It encodes CATSRDLGTGSTGELFF.

The CDR3 sequence: CASTPLGRTEAFF. The CDR3 DNA follows: TGTGCCAGTACCCCTCTCGGCAGGACTGAAGCTTTCTTT. V is TRBV19 and J is TRBJ1-1, with unresolved D. Looked up from germline, CDR1 is LNHDA and CDR2 is SQIVND (reference sequence). V was pared by 7 bases and J by 5 bases, with 14 bases between. CDR3 size: 13 residues.

The chain links TRBV5-5 to TRBJ1-5; D is undetermined. The germline V gene has CDR1 SGHKS and CDR2 YYEKEE (reference sequence). Deletions cut 2 bases from V and 0 bases from J, with 15 bases between. The CDR3 has 17 amino acids. The CDR3 spells CASSLLAGSSSNQPQHF. As DNA, the CDR3 is TGTGCCAGCAGCTTATTGGCAGGAAGTAGTAGCAATCAGCCCCAGCATTTT.

V usage is TRBV6-2 or TRBV6-3 and J usage is TRBJ2-1; TRBD2 might be the D (7 bases). CDR3 length equals 18 residues. V shed 2 bases and J shed 2 bases, with 19 bases lying between them. From germline, CDR1 is MNHEY and CDR2 SVGEGT. CDR3 nucleotide sequence: TGTGCCAGCAGTTACAGGGGGGGAGGGATTGGCGCCTACAATGAGCAGTTCTTC. This encodes CASSYRGGGIGAYNEQFF.

V gene TRBV9 combines with J gene TRBJ1-1, with D possibly being TRBD1 (6 bases). This CDR3 comprises 15 residues. Germline V gene lookup returns CDR1 SGDLS and CDR2 YYNGEE. Trimming stripped 2 bases from V and 3 bases from J, with 14 bases between. CDR3 loop: CASSVTQGLDTEAFF. In nucleotides, the CDR3 is TGTGCCAGCAGCGTGACACAGGGTTTAGACACTGAAGCTTTCTTT.